This TCR beta chain appears in the sequencing data of a study of STAT3 mutations in large granular lymphocyte leukemia. Study in general: Roughly half of the longitudinally sequenced T-LGLL patients carried detectable canonical activating STAT3 mutations. More than half of T-LGLL patients received immunosuppressive therapy.

Points on this clone: Its antigen is unknown.

Around 41,000 productive templates were obtained per sample on average. Repertoires were generated with immunoSEQ multiplex PCR, while TCRdb's copy carries only in-frame clones and drops some. The sample has tens of thousands of clones; about 90% are singletons. CDR1 is SGHRS and CDR2 is YFSETQ in the germline V gene. With V trimmed by 1 base and J by 3 bases, 8 bases remained unmatched. This CDR3 is built from 16 residues. The study's findings and limits: Clonal expansion was inferred from samples taken at other timepoints. At least one immunodominant TCR beta clonotype appeared in every T-cell large granular lymphocyte leukemia patient.

Material: peripheral blood mononuclear cells. J is TRBJ2-3 and V is TRBV5-1, with 7 bases matching TRBD2. This receptor was taken from a man in his 60s with T-cell large granular lymphocyte leukemia. Some clones in this sample may be carry-over from other donors' samples. For the CDR3, the DNA is TGCGCCAGCAGCTTGTGGGGGGGAGAGGGAACAGATACGCAGTATTTT. Encoded protein: CASSLWGGEGTDTQYF.